The clone carrying this T cell receptor beta chain was seen only a few times. Antigen specificity is unknown. The entry originates in a study of cytomegalovirus exposure and HLA in healthy donors. For the study at large: Genotyping of 300 to 450 donors showed that around 81% belonged to the Caucasian-associated ancestry cluster. Study-level points and caveats: The study designated around 150 TCR beta chains cytomegalovirus-associated. Other equally common chains were less clonally expanded than HLA-associated TCR beta chains, a later analysis showed. A prior analysis recorded that most TCR beta V segments were productive about 90% or about 30% of the time.

Deletions cut 0 bases from V and 7 bases from J, with 18 bases between. The CDR3 totals 17 residues. Germline CDR1 and CDR2: MDHEN and SYDVKM. The primer mix had 60 Vbeta and 13 Jbeta primers. Method: immunoSEQ multiplex PCR; TCRdb's copy keeps in-frame clones and lacks some. Seen here are about 200,000 clones, roughly 80% observed once, and the top ten hold 2.9%. The chain employs TRBV28 and TRBJ1-4, with D tentatively TRBD1 (6 bases). The sample comprised PBMCs. The sequence derives from a man younger than 45 in good health and CMV-seronegative. DNA of the CDR3: TGTGCCAGCAGTTTATGGTTCGGAACAGGGAAAGGTGAAAAACTGTTTTTT. Translated: CASSLWFGTGKGEKLFF.